This TCR beta chain was observed in a study of T cell responses to AZD1222 COVID-19 vaccine (dated by TCRdb to the early 2020s). Regarding the study in general: AZD1222 recipients given second doses at about 4 weeks or at about 12 weeks were pooled, since spike-specific TCR depth and breadth were not found to differ between the two schedules. TCR sequencing was performed for 230 to 250 trial participants, of whom about 200 were given two doses of AZD1222 and around 26 were given two doses of MenACWY control vaccine. Trial participants were enrolled by age into subgroups of 18-55, 56-69 and 70-plus years, and around 150, 29 and 61 TCR-sequenced participants, respectively, were included in these subgroups. What the authors observed across the whole study: Because no day 14 peak-response samples were available, the repertoires could be characterized only after the peak T cell response. The 56-69-year group was small, and its depth increase did not reach significance, likely because of low power. Nearly half of unique spike-specific TCRs reportedly recognized epitopes outside regions mutated in the B.1.351 and B.1.1.7 variants. Most participants were white British and females outnumbered males, and the authors suggested that clonal diversity may have been underestimated. Conclusions about previously exposed vaccinees are limited because only a handful of AZD1222 recipients were SARS-CoV-2 seropositive at baseline. Vaccine-associated CD4 TCRs spanned the whole spike protein, with dominant responses in regions 160-218 and 743-854. Spike-specific TCR breadth and depth rose significantly after two AZD1222 doses compared with day 0 and with MenACWY recipients.

The time point tag for this specimen amounts to: baseline before first vaccination. Vaccinee samples came from UK trials COV001 and COV002, including a single-blind randomized controlled phase 2/3 trial of AZD1222 (ChAdOx1 nCoV-19) in healthy adults. For TCRbeta chain sequencing, PBMC samples were collected from trial participants at day 0 and at day 28 after the second dose. The CDR3 regions of human TCRbeta chains were analyzed by immunosequencing. Concerning the study's data processing: Repertoire TCRs were checked for matches against a reference library of SARS-CoV-2-specific TCRs that had been generated using the MIRA antigen-specificity platform. Breadth meant the fraction of unique TCRs that were SARS-CoV-2-associated, whereas depth meant the fraction of total T cells that were SARS-CoV-2-associated. Each spike-specific TCR was assigned to its reactive spike region and to a CD4 or CD8 class using the MIRA data. Log10-transformed breadth and depth values were compared by one-way ANOVA with Sidak's multiple comparisons tests. The table comes from immuneACCESS by way of TCRdb, which keeps in-frame sequences with V and J called. Part of the clones is missing from these tables; in studies checked, under half for an unresolved V gene and the rest for unknown reasons. That table is the source of V, J and clone size, and D and trimming were worked out from the DNA. The sample profile shows 95,000 to 150,000 clones; around 89% of them were found once. In total, the top ten clones hold around 4% of the sample.

CDR1 and CDR2, per the germline V gene, are MDHEN and SYDVKM. After removal of 6 bases from V and 1 base from J, the junction retains 4 bases not matched to a gene. Taken from cysteine to phenylalanine, the CDR3 has 14 residues. The DNA shown is the 42-base CDR3, in frame from base 1. This clone was detected a few times. This receptor's antigen is unknown. The sample holds no much larger clone one base away, and base qualities are not on file. This sequence uses TRBV28 and TRBJ1-2; 8 nucleotides in the junction match TRBD1. This TCR was recovered from an adult in good health. The sequencing here drew on peripheral blood, taken on day 0 of AZD1222 vaccination. At the DNA level, the sequence is TGTGCCAGCAGCCGGACAGGGAGTAACTATGGCTACACCTTC. Its amino acids are CASSRTGSNYGYTF.